This passage covers 15 T cell receptor beta chains from one sample sequenced in a study of lymphopenia after photon versus proton radiotherapy. Measured with immunoSEQ multiplex PCR; TCRdb has only the in-frame clones, and not every one. This repertoire shows some 26,000 clones, around four fifths found once; its top ten account for under 4%. Sequenced material: peripheral blood, taken from a patient treated with photon-based radiotherapy. The receptors come from a woman in her fifties or sixties with pancreatic cancer.

This rearrangement joins TRBV29-1 to TRBJ1-2, with a tentative D call TRBD1 (6 bases). The germline gives CDR1 SQVTM, CDR2 ANQGSEA. The CDR3 is 15 amino acids. Trimming stripped 0 bases from V and 3 bases from J, with 14 bases between. The CDR3 DNA reads TGCAGCGTTGAAGAGGGCACAGGGCTGTACTATGGCTACACCTTC. Amino acids: CSVEEGTGLYYGYTF.

The sample holds a few counts of this clone. This sequence joins TRBV27 and TRBJ2-1; no firm D call. The CDR3 spans 13 residues. Per the germline V gene, CDR1 is MNHEY and CDR2 is SMNVEV (reference sequence). Trimming pared 7 bases from V and 7 bases from J, leaving 14 bases between. The CDR3 region has the DNA TGTGCCAGCACCCCCCTTGGTGGAAATGAGCAGTTCTTC. This sequence encodes CASTPLGGNEQFF.

The V and J genes are TRBV29-1 and TRBJ2-1; TRBD2 might be the D (6 bases). The CDR3 is 18 residues long. Per the germline V gene, CDR1 is SQVTM and CDR2 is ANQGSEA. V shed 4 bases and J shed 0 bases, with 22 bases lying between them. The CDR3 region is CSVVGVAGGMVSYNEQFF. In DNA form, the CDR3 reads TGCAGCGTTGTCGGGGTCGCTGGCGGGATGGTCTCCTACAATGAGCAGTTCTTC.

CDR3 sequence (DNA): TGCGCCAGCAGTCTTGATGGCACCTACAATGAGCAGTTCTTC. Translation gives CASSLDGTYNEQFF. The chain recombines TRBV4-3 with TRBJ2-1, with no clear D. V was clipped by 6 bases and J by 2 bases, with 11 bases between them. Germline V gene lookup returns CDR1 LGHNA and CDR2 YSLEER. CDR3 size: 14 residues.

This sequence joins TRBV2 and TRBJ1-2, with D tentatively TRBD1 (6 bases). The germline V and J ends were trimmed by 6 bases and 8 bases, with 19 bases remaining between them. Germline lookup yields CDR1 SNHLY and CDR2 FYNNEI. CDR3 size: 14 residues. CDR3 sequence reads: CASRTTETGHGYTF. CDR3 in DNA: TGTGCCAGCAGAACCACCGAAACAGGGCACGGCTACACCTTC.

V and J are TRBV5-1 and TRBJ2-7; D is perhaps TRBD1 (5 bases). With 7 bases removed from V and 6 bases from J, the gap between germline ends came to 20 bases. CDR3 length: 14 residues. Germline loops: CDR1 SGHRS, CDR2 YFSETQ. The CDR3 is CASSLAQGGIEQYF. CDR3 DNA: TGCGCCAGCTCTCTGGCCCAGGGTGGGATCGAGCAGTACTTC.

The chain links TRBV5-4 to TRBJ1-2, with D possibly being TRBD1 (6 bases). Germline CDR1 is SGHNT and CDR2 is YYREEE (reference sequence). V dropped 3 bases and J dropped 4 bases, with 13 bases sitting between them. This CDR3 has 14 residues. The CDR3 loop reads CASSSGQLFYGYTF. The CDR3 DNA reads as TGTGCCAGCAGCTCCGGACAGTTGTTCTATGGCTACACCTTC. The entire variable domain, with the rest obtained from reference TRBV5-4 and TRBJ1-2, is as follows: ETGVTQSPTHLIKTRGQQVTLRCSSQSGHNTVSWYQQALGQGPQFIFQYYREEENGRGNFPPRFSGLQFPNYSSELNVNALELDDSALYLCASSSGQLFYGYTFGSGTRLTVV.

The genes are TRBV6-6 and TRBJ2-4; 7 bases match TRBD1. Trimming took 5 bases from V and 1 from J; bases not matched to a gene: 5. Germline V gene data show CDR1 as MNHNY and CDR2 as SVGAGI (reference sequence). The CDR3 runs to 15 residues. CDR3 DNA sequence: TGTGCCAGCAGTCAGACAGGGAGCGCCAAAAACATTCAGTACTTC. Amino acid sequence: CASSQTGSAKNIQYF.

V and J are TRBV7-9 and TRBJ1-4; D is unclear. V was cut by 3 bases and J by 8 bases, with 7 bases left in between. Germline CDR1 is SEHNR and CDR2 is FQNEAQ (reference sequence). The CDR3 runs to 12 residues. The CDR3, as DNA: TGTGCCAGCAGCTTCGGAGGAGAAAAACTGTTTTTT. Its translation is CASSFGGEKLFF.

V and J are TRBV4-2 and TRBJ2-7, with a possible D match to TRBD2 (5 bases). This CDR3 is built from 15 residues. Trimming pared 1 base from V and 1 base from J, leaving 11 bases between. Germline CDR1 is LGHNA and CDR2 is YNFKEQ. The CDR3, as DNA: TGTGCCAGCAGCCAAGGGCTAGCCTTATCCTACGAGCAGTACTTC. Its translation is CASSQGLALSYEQYF.

CDR3 bases: TGTGCCACCAGCAGGATACAGGGGGGCAATCAGCCCCAGCATTTT. It codes for CATSRIQGGNQPQHF. The chain recombines TRBV15 with TRBJ1-5; TRBD1 agrees at 8 bases. Trimming cost V 3 bases and J 2 bases; bases outside gene matches: 3. Germline V lookup: CDR1 LNHNV, CDR2 YYDKDF (reference sequence). The CDR3 length is 15 residues.

By share, this clone counts as medium-sized. V is TRBV7-9 and J is TRBJ1-1, with unresolved D. This CDR3 region has 13 residues. The V end was cut by 5 bases, the J end by 9 bases, with 16 bases between. The germline V gene has CDR1 SEHNR and CDR2 FQNEAQ (reference sequence). The CDR3 protein is CASSRIAGWKAFF. The CDR3 DNA reads TGTGCCAGCAGCCGAATCGCGGGCTGGAAAGCTTTCTTT.

This chain joins TRBV5-1 and TRBJ2-3, with a weak D call TRBD2 (7 bases). The CDR3 totals 16 residues. Trimming took off 4 bases at V and 0 bases at J, with 15 bases between the two ends. CDR1 and CDR2 (germline): SGHRS, YFSETQ. CDR3 residues: CASSHLGGASTDTQYF. CDR3 DNA: TGCGCCAGCAGCCACCTGGGGGGGGCTAGCACAGATACGCAGTATTTT.

Worth noting for this clone: Its ends do not fully match the called genes, so a read error is possible. The chain carries TRBV6-6 and TRBJ1-2; D unclear. The CDR3 loop spans 10 amino acids. The germline V gene encodes CDR1 MNHNY and CDR2 SVGAGI (reference sequence). CDR3 protein: CASSYDFPRF. The DNA for the CDR3 is TGTGCCAGCAGTTACGATTTCCCCCGGTTC.

The CDR3 bases are TGTGCCAGCAACCCGGGGACTAGCGGGCGCTACGAGCAGTACTTC. Residues: CASNPGTSGRYEQYF. The genes are TRBV6-1 and TRBJ2-7, with 12 bases lining up with TRBD2. The CDR3 runs 15 residues. Germline V gene lookup returns CDR1 MNHNS and CDR2 SASEGT. V shed 7 bases, J shed 3 bases, and the junction held 7 bases outside the gene matches.